This record covers a single T cell receptor beta chain. What it binds is unknown. Using immunoSEQ multiplex PCR, the repertoire was profiled, and TCRdb retains in-frame clones only, with some absent. This table has some 500,000 clones, 90% to 96% appearing once. This sample is drawn from a study of shared clonotypes between healthy human individuals. The study, taken as a whole, reports: Naive subsets generally exceeded memory subsets in estimated richness.

This receptor was obtained from a woman in her twenties or thirties in good health. The source material was naive CD4+ T cells sorted from blood. Subset reported: CD45RA+ positively selected.

The CDR3 protein is CASSFRQRRETQYF. DNA of the CDR3: TGTGCCAGCAGTTTCCGACAGCGGCGAGAGACCCAGTACTTC. This chain uses TRBV27 with TRBJ2-5; D may correspond to TRBD1 or TRBD2 (5 bases each). The CDR3 loop spans 14 amino acids. Trimming pared 3 bases from V and 4 bases from J, leaving 12 bases between. Germline CDR1 reads MNHEY; CDR2 reads SMNVEV (reference sequence).